This entry features one TCR beta chain sequence. The antigen is not known. PCR amplification relied on 60 Vbeta primers (plus 13 Jbeta primers). The authors' processing: Counted up in a later analysis, unique TCR beta chains came to about 80 million, with around 11 million shared. Sequencing was performed with immunoSEQ multiplex PCR; in TCRdb, only in-frame clones are kept and a portion is missing. V, J and clone size are those of that table, while D and trimming were read from the DNA. The table lists approximately 170,000 clones, approximately 62% of them singletons. V lost 3 bases to trimming and J lost 4 bases; unmatched junction nucleotides: 3. The CDR3 has 14 amino acids. Germline CDR1 WNHNN, CDR2 SYGVQD (reference sequence). The data were taken from a study of cytomegalovirus exposure and HLA in healthy donors. Findings and limits, study-wide: Later analysis placed DRB1 highest and HLA-C lowest in TCR association rates, which differed by HLA locus.

The receptor comes from a man aged 50 to 60 in good health and CMV-seronegative. Sequencing input: PBMCs. The V call is TRBV10-1, the J call TRBJ1-2; 9 bases map to TRBD1. CDR3 in DNA: TGCGCCAGCAGTGATCCGGGACAGGGCTATGGCTACACCTTC. Translating it yields CASSDPGQGYGYTF.